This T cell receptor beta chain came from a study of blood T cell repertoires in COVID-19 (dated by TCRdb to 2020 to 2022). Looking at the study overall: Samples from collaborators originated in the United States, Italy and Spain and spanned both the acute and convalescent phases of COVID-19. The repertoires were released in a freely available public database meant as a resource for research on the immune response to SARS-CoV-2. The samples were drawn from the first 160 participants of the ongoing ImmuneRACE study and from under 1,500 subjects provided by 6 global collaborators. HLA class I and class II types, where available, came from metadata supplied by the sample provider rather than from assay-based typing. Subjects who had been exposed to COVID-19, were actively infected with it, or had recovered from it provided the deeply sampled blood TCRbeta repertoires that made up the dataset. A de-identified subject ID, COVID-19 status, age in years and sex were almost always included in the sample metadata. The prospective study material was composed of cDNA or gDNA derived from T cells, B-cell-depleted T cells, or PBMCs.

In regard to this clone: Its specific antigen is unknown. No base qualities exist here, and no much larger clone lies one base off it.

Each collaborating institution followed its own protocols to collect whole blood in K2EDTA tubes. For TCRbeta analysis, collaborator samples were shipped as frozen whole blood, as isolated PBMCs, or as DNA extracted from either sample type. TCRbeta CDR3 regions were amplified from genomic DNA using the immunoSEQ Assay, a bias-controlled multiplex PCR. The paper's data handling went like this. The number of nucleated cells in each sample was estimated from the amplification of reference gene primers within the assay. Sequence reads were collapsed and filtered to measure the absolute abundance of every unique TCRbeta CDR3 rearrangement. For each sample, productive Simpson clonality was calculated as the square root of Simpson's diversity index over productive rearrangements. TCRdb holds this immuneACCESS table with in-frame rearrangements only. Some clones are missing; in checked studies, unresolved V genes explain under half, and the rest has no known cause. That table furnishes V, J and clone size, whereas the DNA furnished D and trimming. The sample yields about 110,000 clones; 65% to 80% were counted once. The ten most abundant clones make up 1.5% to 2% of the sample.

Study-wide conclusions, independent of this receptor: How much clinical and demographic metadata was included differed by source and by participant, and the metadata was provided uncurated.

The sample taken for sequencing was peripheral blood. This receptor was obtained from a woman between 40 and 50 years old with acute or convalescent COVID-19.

The CDR3 corresponds to CASSPHSNQPQHF. The DNA sequence is TGTGCCAGCAGCCCCCATAGCAATCAGCCCCAGCATTTT. The chain links TRBV9 with TRBJ1-5, with no D gene named confidently. Inclusive of the bounding cysteine and phenylalanine, the CDR3 is 13 residues long. CDR3 DNA only is kept here, 39 bases in frame from base 1. The junction shows trimming of 4 bases on V and 0 bases on J, plus 5 bases between the germline ends. CDR1 SGDLS and CDR2 YYNGEE were looked up in the germline V gene.